The source of this T cell receptor beta chain is a study of cytomegalovirus exposure and HLA in healthy donors. TCRdb's copy holds only in-frame clones and misses some; the assay was immunoSEQ multiplex PCR. The sample shows about 260,000 clones, roughly 91% of them seen only once. V lost 1 base and J lost 2; bases outside the gene matches: 7. The V gene's germline CDR1 is SGHVS and CDR2 FNYEAQ. The CDR3 is made up of 16 amino acids. The sequence was obtained from a woman in her twenties or thirties in good health and CMV-seronegative. The chain couples TRBV7-6 to TRBJ2-7; 8 nucleotides align to TRBD1. Sequencing was carried out using PBMCs. CDR3: CASSLGWTGMAYEQYF. In nucleotides, the CDR3 is TGTGCCAGCAGCTTAGGTTGGACAGGGATGGCCTACGAGCAGTACTTC.